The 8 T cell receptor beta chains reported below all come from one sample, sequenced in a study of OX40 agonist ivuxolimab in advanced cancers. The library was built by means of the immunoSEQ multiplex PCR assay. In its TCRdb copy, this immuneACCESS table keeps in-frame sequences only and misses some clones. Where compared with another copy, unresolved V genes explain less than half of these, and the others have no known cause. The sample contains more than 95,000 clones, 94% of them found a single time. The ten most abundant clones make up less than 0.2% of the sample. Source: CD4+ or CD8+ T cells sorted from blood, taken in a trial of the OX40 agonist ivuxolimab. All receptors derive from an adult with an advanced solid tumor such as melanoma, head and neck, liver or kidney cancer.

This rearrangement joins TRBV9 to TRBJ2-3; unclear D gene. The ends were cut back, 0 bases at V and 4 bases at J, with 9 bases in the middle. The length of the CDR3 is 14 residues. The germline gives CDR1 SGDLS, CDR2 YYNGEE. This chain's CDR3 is CASSVDYWADTQYF. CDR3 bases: TGTGCCAGCAGCGTAGACTATTGGGCAGATACGCAGTATTTT.

CDR3 sequence: CASSFPSASPMTKQYF. For the CDR3, the DNA is TGTGCCAGCAGCTTCCCCTCGGCTAGCCCAATGACTAAGCAGTACTTC. This chain joins TRBV7-8 and TRBJ2-7; D possibly corresponds to TRBD2 (5 bases). In germline, CDR1 is SGHVS, CDR2 FQNEAQ. The CDR3 length is 16 residues. Trimming left V 3 bases short and J 8 bases short, with 23 bases between.

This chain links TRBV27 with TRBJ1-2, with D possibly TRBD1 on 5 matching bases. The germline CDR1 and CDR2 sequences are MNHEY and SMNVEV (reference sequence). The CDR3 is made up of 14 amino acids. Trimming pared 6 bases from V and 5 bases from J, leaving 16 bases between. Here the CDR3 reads CASSSVQDGYGYTF. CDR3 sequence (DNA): TGTGCCAGCAGCTCGGTACAGGATGGGTATGGCTACACCTTC.

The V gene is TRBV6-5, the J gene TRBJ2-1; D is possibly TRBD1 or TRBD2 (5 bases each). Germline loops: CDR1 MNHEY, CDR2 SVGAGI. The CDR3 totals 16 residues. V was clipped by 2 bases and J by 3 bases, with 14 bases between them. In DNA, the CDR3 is TGTGCCAGCAGTTACCCGTTCCGGGACGGCTACAATGAGCAGTTCTTC. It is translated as CASSYPFRDGYNEQFF.

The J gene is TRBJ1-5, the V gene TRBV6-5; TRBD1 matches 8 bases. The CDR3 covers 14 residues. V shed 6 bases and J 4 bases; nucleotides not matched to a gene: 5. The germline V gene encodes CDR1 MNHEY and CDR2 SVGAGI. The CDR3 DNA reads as TGTGCCAGCAGCTTTGACAGGGGTAATCAGCCCCAGCATTTT. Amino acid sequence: CASSFDRGNQPQHF.

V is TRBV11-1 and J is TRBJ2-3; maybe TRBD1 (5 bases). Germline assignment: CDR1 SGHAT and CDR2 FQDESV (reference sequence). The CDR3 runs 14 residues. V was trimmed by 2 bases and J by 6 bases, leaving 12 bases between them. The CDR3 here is CASSLTQGRDTQYF. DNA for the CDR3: TGTGCCAGCAGCTTAACCCAGGGTAGGGATACGCAGTATTTT.

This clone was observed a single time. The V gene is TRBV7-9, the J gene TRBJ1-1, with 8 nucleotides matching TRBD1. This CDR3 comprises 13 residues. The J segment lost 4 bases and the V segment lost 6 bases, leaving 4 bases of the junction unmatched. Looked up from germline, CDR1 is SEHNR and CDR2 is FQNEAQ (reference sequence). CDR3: CASRLTGGTEAFF. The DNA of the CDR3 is TGTGCCAGCAGACTTACAGGGGGCACTGAAGCTTTCTTT.

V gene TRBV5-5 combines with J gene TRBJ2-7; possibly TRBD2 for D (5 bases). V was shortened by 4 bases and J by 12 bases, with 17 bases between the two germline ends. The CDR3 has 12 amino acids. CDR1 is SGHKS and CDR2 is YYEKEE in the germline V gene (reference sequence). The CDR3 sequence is CASSQSEGRRYF. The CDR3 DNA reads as TGTGCCAGCAGCCAGAGCGAGGGTCGGCGGTACTTC.